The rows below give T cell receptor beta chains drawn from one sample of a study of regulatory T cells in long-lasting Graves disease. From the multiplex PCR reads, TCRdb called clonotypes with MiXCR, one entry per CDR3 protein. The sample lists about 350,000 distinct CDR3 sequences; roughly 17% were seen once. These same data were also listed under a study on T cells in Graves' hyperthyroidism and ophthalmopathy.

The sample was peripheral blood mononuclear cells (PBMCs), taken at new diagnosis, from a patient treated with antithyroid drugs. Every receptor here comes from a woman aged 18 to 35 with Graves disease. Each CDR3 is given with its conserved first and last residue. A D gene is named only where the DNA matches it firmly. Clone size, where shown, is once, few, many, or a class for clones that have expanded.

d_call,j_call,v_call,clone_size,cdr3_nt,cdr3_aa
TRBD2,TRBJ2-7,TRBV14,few,TGTGCCAGCAGCCCGGGGGGTGCGGGAAAAGGCTACGAGCAGTACTTC,CASSPGGAGKGYEQYF
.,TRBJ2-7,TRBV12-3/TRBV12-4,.,TGTGCCAGCGCCTGGGTGAGGGGCCCTTACGAGCAGTACTTC,CASAWVRGPYEQYF
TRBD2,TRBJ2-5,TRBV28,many,TGTGCCAGCAGTTTCCCAGGGGAAAGCGGGGGGTGGATATCTCAAGAGACCCAGTACTTC,CASSFPGESGGWISQETQYF
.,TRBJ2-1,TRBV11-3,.,TGTGCCAGCAGCTGGGGTTTCCAGGGAAAAGGAGAGCAGTTCTTC,CASSWGFQGKGEQFF
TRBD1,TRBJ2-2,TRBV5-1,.,TGCGCCAGCAGCCTAACAGGGGTACGAACCGGGGAGCTGTTTTTT,CASSLTGVRTGELFF
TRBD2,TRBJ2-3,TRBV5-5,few,TGTGCCAGCAGCCCAACTAGCGGGAGTCAGACAGATACGCAGTATTTT,CASSPTSGSQTDTQYF
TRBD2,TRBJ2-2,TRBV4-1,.,TGCGCCAGCAGCCAAGATCATCTGCCAATGGCGGGAGTACATACCGGGGAGCTGTTTTTT,CASSQDHLPMAGVHTGELFF
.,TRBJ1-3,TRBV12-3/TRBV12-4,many,TGTGCCAGCACCCGAAAGACAGGCTACTCTGGAAACACCATATATTTT,CASTRKTGYSGNTIYF
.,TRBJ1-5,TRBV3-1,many,TGTGCCAGCAGCCAAGGTGTAGGACGTCAGCCCCAGCATTTT,CASSQGVGRQPQHF
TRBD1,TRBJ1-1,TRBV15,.,TGTGCCACCAGCGGGGAGAGACAGGGTTACACTGAAGCTTTCTTT,CATSGERQGYTEAFF
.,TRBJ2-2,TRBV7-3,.,TGTGCCAGCAGCTTAAAACACACCGGGGAGCTGTTTTTT,CASSLKHTGELFF
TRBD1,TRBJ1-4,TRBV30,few,TGTGCCTGGAGAGGACAGGGAGAGAGGAAAAAACTGTTTTTT,CAWRGQGERKKLFF
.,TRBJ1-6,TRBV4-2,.,TGTGCCAGCAGCCAAGAGAGGCGGCCGAGCTCCTATAATTCACCCCTCCACTTT,CASSQERRPSSYNSPLHF
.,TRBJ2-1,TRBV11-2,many,TGTGCCAGCAGCTTAGGGCTGCGTGCGGGAAGTAATGAGCAGTTCTTC,CASSLGLRAGSNEQFF
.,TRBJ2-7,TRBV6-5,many,TGTGCCAGCAGTTCCACAGGGAGGTCCTACGAGCAGTACTTC,CASSSTGRSYEQYF
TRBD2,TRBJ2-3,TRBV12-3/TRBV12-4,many,TGTGCCAGCAGTCCCCGGGGGAGCGGGGGGGCCTCGCGCGGGTTAACAGATACGCAGTATTTT,CASSPRGSGGASRGLTDTQYF